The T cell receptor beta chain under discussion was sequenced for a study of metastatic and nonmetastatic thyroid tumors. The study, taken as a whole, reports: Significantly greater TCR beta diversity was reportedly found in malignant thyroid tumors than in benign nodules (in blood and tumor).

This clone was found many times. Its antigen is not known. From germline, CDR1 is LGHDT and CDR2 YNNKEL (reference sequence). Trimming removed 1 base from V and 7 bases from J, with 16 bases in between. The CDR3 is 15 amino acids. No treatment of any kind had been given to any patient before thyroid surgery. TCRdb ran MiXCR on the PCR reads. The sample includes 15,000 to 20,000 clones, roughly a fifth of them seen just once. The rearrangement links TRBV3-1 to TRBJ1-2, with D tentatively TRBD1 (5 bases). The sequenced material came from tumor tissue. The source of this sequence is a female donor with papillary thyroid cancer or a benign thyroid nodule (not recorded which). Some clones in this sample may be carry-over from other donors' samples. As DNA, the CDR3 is TGTGCCAGCAGCCAAGTAGGGGCAGACTTCTTTGGCTACACCTTC. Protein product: CASSQVGADFFGYTF.